The sequence of this T cell receptor beta chain was determined in a study of early T cells in non-severe SARS-CoV-2 infection. Trimming shortened V by 3 bases and J by 4 bases, and 12 bases separated the two germline ends. CDR3 size: 15 residues. Each CDR3 protein is one row after TCRdb ran MiXCR on the 5' RACE reads. The profile shows about 56,000 distinct CDR3 sequences, less than 15% of them singletons. The rearrangement uses TRBV12-3 or TRBV12-4 and TRBJ2-2; the D is unclear. This sequence originates from an adult who was a healthcare worker with PCR-confirmed SARS-CoV-2 infection or an uninfected control (not recorded which). Sequencing was performed on whole blood, taken at baseline. The CDR3 loop is CASSFTQPVTGELFF. CDR3 DNA sequence: TGTGCCAGCAGTTTTACCCAGCCGGTCACCGGGGAGCTGTTTTTT.